Listed below are T cell receptor beta chains from one sample, sequenced in a study of shared clonotypes between healthy human individuals. TCRdb keeps only in-frame clones here, not all; method: immunoSEQ multiplex PCR. This table holds approximately 2.5 million clones, approximately 93% found once. The sequencing input was naive CD4+ T cells from PBMCs. These receptors came from a young man in good health. Some clones in this sample may be carry-over from other donors' samples. CDR3s leave out the opening cysteine and the closing phenylalanine or tryptophan. Clone size is not always given. Where it is, it says once, few, many or a class for expanded clones.

>TRBV5-6|-
ASSLSGVFGETQY
>TRBV5-4|-
ASSLADGGRTYEQY
>TRBV27|-
ASSLGPEVGWETQY
>TRBV25-1|-
ASSEGGLAGGETQY
>TRBV7-9|-
ASRQGGYYAGELF
>TRBV20-1|-
SARGAYGYT
>TRBV7-3|-
ASSRVGWGGYNEQF
>TRBV4-1|-
ASSSQGLEDTIY
>TRBV27|-
ASKGVRNTGELF
>TRBV28|-
ASARPSSGANVLT
>TRBV6-6|-
ASREGGTDTQY
>TRBV28|-
ASSFKRDNEKLF
>TRBV18|-
ASSPPGDRSNQPQH
>TRBV9|-
ASSVGPGTGSNQPQH
>TRBV28|-
ASRPRHSGANVLT
>TRBV6-1|-
ASRIAGNTGELF
>TRBV15|-
ATNKDGLGNNEQF
>TRBV29-1|-
SVDGQREWEVNEQF
>TRBV5-4|-
ASSSATSGRAEQY
>TRBV5-1|-
ASSLEVVGSTDTQY
>TRBV9|-
ASSVLPPISSYEQY
>TRBV7-3|-
ASLNSRTINEKLF
>TRBV7-2|-
ASSPGEYYGYT
>TRBV6-4|-
ASSRDRVNGYT
>TRBV28|-
ASSLASGTEAF
>TRBV7-8|-
ASSFRLAGGGGETQY
>TRBV25-1|-
ASSDPTGGNTEAF
>TRBV2|-
ASSPGGNSNQPQH
>TRBV6-5|-
ASSSPDFRSGGYT
>TRBV5-1|few
ASSYGPGQGMNTEAF
>TRBV28|-
ASSTPGGRNEQY
>TRBV27|once
ASSGRGSYNEQF
>TRBV6-1|few
ASSAQRGNQPQH
>TRBV28|-
ASSSLDSSGEKLF
>TRBV27|-
ASSSTWTGRYNEQF
>TRBV13|once
ASSLRGTDTQY
>TRBV19|-
ASSNDRGGNQPQH
>TRBV30|-
AWRQTEKTQY
>TRBV6-1|-
ASSGRIGAQGKNIQY